This T cell receptor beta chain was sequenced during a study of T cells after posttransplantation cyclophosphamide. Study-level findings and limits: TRB clonality was highly associated with recipient CMV seropositivity and reactivation.

Looked up from germline, CDR1 is SEHNR and CDR2 is FQNEAQ (reference sequence). The CDR3 has 15 residues. Unmatched junction bases numbered 4, after V lost 3 bases and J lost 5 bases. Generated by immunoSEQ multiplex PCR, the TCRdb table keeps only in-frame clones and is missing some. The sample consists of 66,000 or so clones, roughly 95% of them appearing once. With respect to this clone: Its antigen is undetermined.

Sample: PBMCs. The J gene is TRBJ1-1, the V gene TRBV7-9; 12 bases are a match to TRBD1. This TCR was recovered from a woman under 40 in good health and a related stem cell transplant donor. In DNA form, the CDR3 reads TGTGCCAGCAGCTTGGGACAGGGGGCGCGGACTGAAGCTTTCTTT. Translated: CASSLGQGARTEAFF.